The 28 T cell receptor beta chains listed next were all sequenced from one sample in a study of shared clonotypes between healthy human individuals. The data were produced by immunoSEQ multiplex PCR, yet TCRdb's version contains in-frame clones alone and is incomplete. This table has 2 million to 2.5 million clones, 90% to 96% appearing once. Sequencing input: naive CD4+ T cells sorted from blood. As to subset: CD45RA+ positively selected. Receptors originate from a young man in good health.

The CDR3 reads CASSSPGTRVNEQFF. CDR3 nucleotides: TGTGCCAGCAGCTCACCCGGGACTAGGGTTAATGAGCAGTTCTTC. This chain uses TRBV5-6 with TRBJ2-1; 8 positions agree with TRBD2. There are 15 residues in the CDR3. Germline-derived CDR1 and CDR2 are SGHDT and YYEEEE. Germline trimming cut 3 bases from V and 7 bases from J; bases unmatched to any gene: 9.

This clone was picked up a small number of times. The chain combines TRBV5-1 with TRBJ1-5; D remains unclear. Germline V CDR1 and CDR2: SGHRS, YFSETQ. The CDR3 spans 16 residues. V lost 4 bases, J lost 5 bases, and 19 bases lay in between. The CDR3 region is CASSTPDLRVDQPQHF. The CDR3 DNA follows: TGCGCCAGCAGCACACCTGACCTACGGGTGGATCAGCCCCAGCATTTT. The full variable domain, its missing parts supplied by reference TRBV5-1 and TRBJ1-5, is KAGVTQTPRYLIKTRGQQVTLSCSPISGHRSVSWYQQTPGQGLQFLFEYFSETQRNKGNFPGRFSGRQFSNSRSEMNVSTLELGDSALYLCASSTPDLRVDQPQHFGDGTRLSIL.

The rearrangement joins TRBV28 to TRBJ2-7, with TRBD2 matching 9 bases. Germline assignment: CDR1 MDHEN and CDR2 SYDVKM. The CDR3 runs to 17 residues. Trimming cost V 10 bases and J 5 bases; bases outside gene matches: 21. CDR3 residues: CANITPSGGRNEDEQYF. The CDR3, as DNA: TGTGCCAACATTACCCCCAGCGGGGGGCGCAACGAGGACGAGCAGTACTTC.

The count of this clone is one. The CDR3 DNA reads as TGTGCCAGCAGCCGCTCCGGGACGAACAATCAGCCCCAGCATTTT. This gives the protein CASSRSGTNNQPQHF. The chain uses TRBV7-2 and TRBJ1-5; TRBD1 is a possible D gene (5 bases). The CDR3 contains 15 residues. With 5 bases removed from V and 3 bases from J, the gap between germline ends came to 14 bases. The germline V gene encodes CDR1 SGHTA and CDR2 FQGNSA.

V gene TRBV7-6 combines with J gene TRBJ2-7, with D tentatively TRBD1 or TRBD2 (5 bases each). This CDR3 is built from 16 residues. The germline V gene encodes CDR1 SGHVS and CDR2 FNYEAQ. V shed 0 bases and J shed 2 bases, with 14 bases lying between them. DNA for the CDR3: TGTGCCAGCAGCTTAGCAAGGGGCCCGGGGACCTACGAGCAGTACTTC. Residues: CASSLARGPGTYEQYF.

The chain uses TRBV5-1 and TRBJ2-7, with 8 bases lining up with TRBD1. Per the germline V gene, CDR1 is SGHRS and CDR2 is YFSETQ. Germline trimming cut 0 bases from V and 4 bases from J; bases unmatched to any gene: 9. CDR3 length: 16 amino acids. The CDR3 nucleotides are TGCGCCAGCAGCTTGGAAGGGCAGGGGGCTTGGTACGAGCAGTACTTC. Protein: CASSLEGQGAWYEQYF.

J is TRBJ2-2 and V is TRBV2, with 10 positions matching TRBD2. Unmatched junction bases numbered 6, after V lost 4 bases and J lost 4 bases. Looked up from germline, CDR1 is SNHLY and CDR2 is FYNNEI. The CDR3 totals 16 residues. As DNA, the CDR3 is TGTGCCAGCAGTGCCCGGCCTAGCGGGAGCACCGGGGAGCTGTTTTTT. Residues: CASSARPSGSTGELFF.

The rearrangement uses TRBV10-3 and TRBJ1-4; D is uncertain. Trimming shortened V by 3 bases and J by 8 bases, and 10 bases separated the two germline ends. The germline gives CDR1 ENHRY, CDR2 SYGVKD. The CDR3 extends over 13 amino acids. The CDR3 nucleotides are TGTGCCATCAGTGAACTCGGTACAGAAAAACTGTTTTTT. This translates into CAISELGTEKLFF.

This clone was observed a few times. In DNA form, the CDR3 reads TGTGCCTGGAGTGTAGAGCGTAGACCCCCTGGTCAGCCCCAGCATTTT. It yields the protein CAWSVERRPPGQPQHF. The J gene is TRBJ1-5, the V gene TRBV30, with D hard to call. Germline CDR1 reads GTSNPN; CDR2 reads SVGIG (reference sequence). The V end was cut by 0 bases, the J end by 6 bases, with 18 bases between. This CDR3 comprises 16 residues.

CDR3 nucleotide sequence: TGTGCCAGCAGCTTAGATCCGGGAAGTAACTATGGCTACACCTTC. Translating it yields CASSLDPGSNYGYTF. This chain uses TRBV7-2 with TRBJ1-2; the D is unclear. V lost 1 base to trimming and J lost 1 base, with 10 bases between them. The CDR3 has 15 residues. Germline V gene lookup returns CDR1 SGHTA and CDR2 FQGNSA.

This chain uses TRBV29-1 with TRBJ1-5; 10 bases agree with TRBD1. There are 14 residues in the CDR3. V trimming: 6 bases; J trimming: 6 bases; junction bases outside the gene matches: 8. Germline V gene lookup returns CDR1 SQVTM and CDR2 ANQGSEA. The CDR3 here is CSVGETGGGQPQHF. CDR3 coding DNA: TGCAGCGTAGGGGAGACAGGGGGCGGTCAGCCCCAGCATTTT. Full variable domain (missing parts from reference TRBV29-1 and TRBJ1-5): SAVISQKPSRDICQRGTSLTIQCQVDSQVTMMFWYRQQPGQSLTLIATANQGSEATYESGFVIDKFPISRPNLTFSTLTVSNMSPEDSSIYLCSVGETGGGQPQHFGDGTRLSIL.

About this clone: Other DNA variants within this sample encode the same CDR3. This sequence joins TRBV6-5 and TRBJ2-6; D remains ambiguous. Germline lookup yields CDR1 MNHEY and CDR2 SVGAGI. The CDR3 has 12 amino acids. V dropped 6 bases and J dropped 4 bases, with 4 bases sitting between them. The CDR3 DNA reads TGTGCCAGCAGCTCCGGGGCCAACGTCCTGACTTTC. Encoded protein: CASSSGANVLTF.

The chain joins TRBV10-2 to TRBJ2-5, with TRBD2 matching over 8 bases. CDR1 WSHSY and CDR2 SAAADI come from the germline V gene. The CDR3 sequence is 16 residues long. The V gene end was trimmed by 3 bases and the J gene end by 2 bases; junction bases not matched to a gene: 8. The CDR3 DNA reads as TGCGCCAGCAGTGACGGGGGGGCCAGTAGGCAAGAGACCCAGTACTTC. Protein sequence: CASSDGGASRQETQYF.

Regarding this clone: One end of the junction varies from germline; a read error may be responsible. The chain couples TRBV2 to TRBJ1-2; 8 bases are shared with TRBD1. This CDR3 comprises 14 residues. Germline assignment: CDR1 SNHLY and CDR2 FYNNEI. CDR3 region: CASSETQQGAFQRF. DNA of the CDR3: TGTGCCAGCAGTGAAACCCAGCAGGGGGCGTTTCAACGCTTC.

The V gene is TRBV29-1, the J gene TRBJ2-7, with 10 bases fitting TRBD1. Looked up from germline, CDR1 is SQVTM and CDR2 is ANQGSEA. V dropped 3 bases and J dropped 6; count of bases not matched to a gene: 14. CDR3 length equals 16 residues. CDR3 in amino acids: CSVDNPNRDRGFEQYF. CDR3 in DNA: TGCAGCGTTGATAACCCCAACCGGGACAGGGGATTCGAGCAGTACTTC.

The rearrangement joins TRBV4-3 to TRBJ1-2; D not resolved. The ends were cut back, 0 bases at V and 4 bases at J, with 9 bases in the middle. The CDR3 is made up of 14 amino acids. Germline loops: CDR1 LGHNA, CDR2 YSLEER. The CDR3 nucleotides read TGCGCCAGCAGCCAAGAATCGGGTTTCTATGGCTACACCTTC. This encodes CASSQESGFYGYTF.

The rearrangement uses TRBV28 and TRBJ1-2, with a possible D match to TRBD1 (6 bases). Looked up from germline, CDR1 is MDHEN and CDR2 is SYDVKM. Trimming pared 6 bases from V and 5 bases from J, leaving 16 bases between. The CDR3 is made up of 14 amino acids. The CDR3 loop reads CASSTPGHSYGYTF. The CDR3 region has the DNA TGTGCCAGCAGCACGCCGGGACATTCGTATGGCTACACCTTC.

DNA of the CDR3: TGCGCCAGCAGCAGACAGGACAGGACAGCAACTAATGAAAAACTGTTTTTT. It encodes CASSRQDRTATNEKLFF. This sequence joins TRBV5-1 and TRBJ1-4; TRBD1 matches 7 bases. Germline assignment: CDR1 SGHRS and CDR2 YFSETQ. The CDR3 is made up of 17 amino acids. V was pared by 4 bases and J by 0 bases, with 9 bases of the junction left unmatched.

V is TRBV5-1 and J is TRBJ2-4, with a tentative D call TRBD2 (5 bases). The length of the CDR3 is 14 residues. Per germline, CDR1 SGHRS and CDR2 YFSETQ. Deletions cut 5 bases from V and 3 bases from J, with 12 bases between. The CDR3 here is CASSAAGNKNIQYF. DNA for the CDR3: TGCGCCAGCAGTGCCGCCGGGAACAAAAACATTCAGTACTTC.

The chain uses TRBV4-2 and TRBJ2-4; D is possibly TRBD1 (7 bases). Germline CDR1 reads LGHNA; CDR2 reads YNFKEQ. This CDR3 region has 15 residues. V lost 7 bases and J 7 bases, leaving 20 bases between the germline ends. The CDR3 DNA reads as TGTGCCAGCACCCGCGCAGGGGGAGGAGATAACATTCAGTACTTC. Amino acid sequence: CASTRAGGGDNIQYF.

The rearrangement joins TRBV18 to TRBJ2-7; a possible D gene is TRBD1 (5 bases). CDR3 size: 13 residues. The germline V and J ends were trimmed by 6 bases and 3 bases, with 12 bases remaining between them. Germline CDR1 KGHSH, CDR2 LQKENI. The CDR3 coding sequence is TGTGCCAGCTCCCCCCAACAGGACTACGAGCAGTACTTC. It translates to CASSPQQDYEQYF.

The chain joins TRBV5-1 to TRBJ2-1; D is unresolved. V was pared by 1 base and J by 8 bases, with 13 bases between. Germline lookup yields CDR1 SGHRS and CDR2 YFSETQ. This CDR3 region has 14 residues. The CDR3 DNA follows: TGCGCCAGCAGCTTGAATCAGGATCTCTATGAGCAGTTCTTC. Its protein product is CASSLNQDLYEQFF.

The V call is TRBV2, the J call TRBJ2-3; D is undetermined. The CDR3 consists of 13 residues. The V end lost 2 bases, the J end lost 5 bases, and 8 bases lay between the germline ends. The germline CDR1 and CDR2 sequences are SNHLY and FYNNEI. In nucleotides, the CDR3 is TGTGCCAGCAGTGAAAGGCGGATAGATACGCAGTATTTT. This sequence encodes CASSERRIDTQYF.

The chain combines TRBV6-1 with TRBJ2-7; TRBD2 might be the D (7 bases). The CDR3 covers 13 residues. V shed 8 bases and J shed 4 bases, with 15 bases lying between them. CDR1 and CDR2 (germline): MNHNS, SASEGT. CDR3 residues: CASGNREGYEQYF. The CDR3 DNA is TGTGCCAGCGGAAACAGGGAGGGATACGAGCAGTACTTC.

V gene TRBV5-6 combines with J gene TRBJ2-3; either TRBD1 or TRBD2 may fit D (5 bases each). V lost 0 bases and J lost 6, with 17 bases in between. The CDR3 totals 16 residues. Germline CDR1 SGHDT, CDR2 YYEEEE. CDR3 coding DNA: TGTGCCAGCAGCTTGGGATCCATTTATCGGGGCGATACGCAGTATTTT. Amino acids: CASSLGSIYRGDTQYF.

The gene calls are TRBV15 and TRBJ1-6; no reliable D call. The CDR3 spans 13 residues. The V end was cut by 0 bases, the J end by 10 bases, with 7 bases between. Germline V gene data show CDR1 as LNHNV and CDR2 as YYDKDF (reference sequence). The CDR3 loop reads CATSREGNSPLHF. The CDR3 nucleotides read TGTGCCACCAGCAGAGAGGGCAACTCACCCCTCCACTTT.

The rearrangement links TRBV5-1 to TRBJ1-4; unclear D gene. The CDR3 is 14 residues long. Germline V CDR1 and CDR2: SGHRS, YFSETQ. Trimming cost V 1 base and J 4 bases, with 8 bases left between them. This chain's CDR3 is CASSLNGYNEKLFF. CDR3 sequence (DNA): TGCGCCAGCAGCTTGAACGGATATAATGAAAAACTGTTTTTT.

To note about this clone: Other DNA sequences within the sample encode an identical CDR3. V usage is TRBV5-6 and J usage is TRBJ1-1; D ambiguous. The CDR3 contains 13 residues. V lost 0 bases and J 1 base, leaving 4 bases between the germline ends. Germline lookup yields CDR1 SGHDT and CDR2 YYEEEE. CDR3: CASSLARNTEAFF. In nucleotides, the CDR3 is TGTGCCAGCAGCTTGGCCAGGAACACTGAAGCTTTCTTT.